The 4 T cell receptor beta chains reported below all come from one sample, sequenced in a study of OX40 agonist ivuxolimab in advanced cancers. The method was immunoSEQ multiplex PCR; TCRdb's version includes in-frame clones alone and lacks a portion of them. In the table there are around 29,000 clones, 91% of which are singletons. The source was CD4+ or CD8+ T cells sorted from blood, collected in a trial of the OX40 agonist ivuxolimab. The source is an adult with an advanced solid tumor such as melanoma, head and neck, liver or kidney cancer.

V gene TRBV28 combines with J gene TRBJ1-1; D remains ambiguous. Germline loops: CDR1 MDHEN, CDR2 SYDVKM. The CDR3 extends over 14 amino acids. Trimming removed 5 bases from V and 7 bases from J, with 17 bases in between. CDR3 nucleotides: TGTGCCAGCAGTCCCGGCGGGGAGGGCTATGAAGCTTTCTTT. It codes for CASSPGGEGYEAFF.

This clone was detected only once. The chain has TRBV2 and TRBJ2-7; D is undetermined. The V and J ends lost 4 bases and 1 base respectively, with 11 bases between them. The CDR3 is made up of 14 amino acids. The V gene's germline CDR1 is SNHLY and CDR2 FYNNEI. For the CDR3, the DNA is TGTGCCAGCAGTGGCAGGATCGCGTCCTACGAGCAGTACTTC. Translation: CASSGRIASYEQYF.

The rearrangement joins TRBV25-1 to TRBJ1-6; the match to TRBD1 covers 7 bases. V lost 4 bases, J lost 7 bases, and 1 base stayed unmatched. CDR1 and CDR2 (germline): MGHDK, SYGVNS. This CDR3 has 13 residues. The CDR3 nucleotides are TGTGCCAGCAGTGCGACAGGGAATTCACCCCTCCACTTT. This sequence encodes CASSATGNSPLHF.

V is TRBV7-2 and J is TRBJ2-7; possibly TRBD1 for D (5 bases). CDR3 length: 18 residues. CDR1 SGHTA and CDR2 FQGNSA come from the germline V gene. Deletions cut 1 base from V and 4 bases from J, with 23 bases between. For the CDR3, the DNA is TGTGCCAGCAGCTTAGGACCTCAGGGCGAACTAAACCCATACGAGCAGTACTTC. Its protein is CASSLGPQGELNPYEQYF.